The present entry profiles one TCR beta chain with its context. Its cognate antigen is unknown. This sample stems from a study of T cells in Graves' hyperthyroidism and ophthalmopathy. Study-wide findings and caveats: Ophthalmopathy was identified by the model a median about six months ahead of onset.

Researchers took RNA transcripts and amplified the TCR beta CDR3 regions from them. A first-round RT-PCR of the TCR CDR3 used the HTBI primer set. TCRdb recomputed calls from the multiplex PCR reads with MiXCR, one row per CDR3 protein. The top ten hold 30% to 40% of the sample, which has hundreds of thousands of distinct CDR3 sequences, about a fifth seen once. Patients affected by ophthalmopathy presented a Clinical Activity Score of at least 3, a NOSPECS grade of at least 4, and disease duration below 3 months. Diagnoses used clinical symptoms, serum thyroxine and TRAb, thyroid ultrasound and orbital computed tomography. The sample consisted of blood. This TCR came from a man aged 25-45 years with Graves' ophthalmopathy.

The CDR3 sequence: CSARSRGTSGRRYNEQFF. For the CDR3, the DNA is TGCAGTGCTAGAAGTCGGGGGACTAGCGGGAGAAGATACAATGAGCAGTTCTTC. The chain employs TRBV20-1 and TRBJ2-1; TRBD2 agrees at 14 bases. V gave up 2 bases and J gave up 4 bases; unmatched junction bases: 10. The CDR3 contains 18 residues. CDR1 is DFQATT and CDR2 is SNEGSKA in the germline V gene (reference sequence).